This T cell receptor (beta chain) originates from a study of cytomegalovirus exposure and HLA in healthy donors. Study-wide points: Generally TCR sequences proved uncommon, though certain public TCRs appeared in numerous donors.

Details on this clone: Antigen unknown.

The study ran its PCR with 60 Vbeta and 13 Jbeta primers. The repertoire was sequenced with immunoSEQ multiplex PCR; TCRdb's copy has only in-frame clones and lacks some. The table shows more than 95,000 clones, with 60% to 70% occurring only once. This TCR came from a woman aged 40 to 50 in good health and CMV-seropositive. Sequenced material: PBMCs.

The CDR3 spells CASSPPSYEQYF. CDR3 DNA sequence: TGTGCCAGCAGCCCCCCCAGCTACGAGCAGTACTTC. The chain uses TRBV7-8 and TRBJ2-7; D gene ambiguous. The CDR3 contains 12 residues. V was shortened by 5 bases and J by 3 bases, with 8 bases between the two germline ends. CDR1 SGHVS and CDR2 FQNEAQ come from the germline V gene.